This entry describes one T cell receptor (beta chain). The antigen is undetermined. Measured with immunoSEQ multiplex PCR; TCRdb has only the in-frame clones, and not every one. The table has approximately 2.5 million clones, about 92% seen once. The data were obtained in a study of shared clonotypes between healthy human individuals. Study findings and constraints: Represented diversity (both genetic and exposure-history) was limited by the small number of donors. Apart from blood, nothing was sampled; tissue repertoires likely differ. Approximately 5.1% was the fraction of naive CD4 clonotypes found shared across several donors.

The sequencing input was naive CD4+ T cells sorted from blood. Noted subset: CD45RA+ positively selected. This TCR came from a man between 18 and 29 years old in good health.

The chain's CDR3 is CASSLRLGDSYNEQFF. In nucleotides, the CDR3 is TGTGCCAGCAGCTTAAGACTCGGGGACAGCTACAATGAGCAGTTCTTC. The chain combines TRBV13 with TRBJ2-1, with 7 bases lining up with TRBD1. The V gene's germline CDR1 is PRHDT and CDR2 FYEKMQ (reference sequence). The V gene end was trimmed by 2 bases and the J gene end by 3 bases; junction bases not matched to a gene: 7. This CDR3 comprises 16 residues.